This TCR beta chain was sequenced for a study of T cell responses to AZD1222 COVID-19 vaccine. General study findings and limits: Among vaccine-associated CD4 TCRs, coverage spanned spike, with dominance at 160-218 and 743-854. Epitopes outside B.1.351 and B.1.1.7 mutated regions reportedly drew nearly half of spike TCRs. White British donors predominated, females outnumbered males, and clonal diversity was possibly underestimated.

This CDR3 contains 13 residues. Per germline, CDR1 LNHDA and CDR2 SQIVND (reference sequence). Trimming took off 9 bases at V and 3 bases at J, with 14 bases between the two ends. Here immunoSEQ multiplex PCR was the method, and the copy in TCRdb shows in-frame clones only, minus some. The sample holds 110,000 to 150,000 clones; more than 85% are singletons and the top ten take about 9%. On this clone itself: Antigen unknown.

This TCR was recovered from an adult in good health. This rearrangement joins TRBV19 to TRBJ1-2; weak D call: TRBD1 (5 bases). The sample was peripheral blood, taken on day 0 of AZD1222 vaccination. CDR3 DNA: TGTGCCAGCAGGGTAAAGGAGTACTATGGCTACACCTTC. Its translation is CASRVKEYYGYTF.